This TCR beta chain was sequenced during a study of T cell responses to AZD1222 COVID-19 vaccine. Assay: immunoSEQ multiplex PCR; the TCRdb copy retains only in-frame clones and omits some. The sample consists of about 190,000 clones, approximately 94% of them appearing once. On this clone itself: Antigen: not known.

CDR1 and CDR2 (germline): LGHDT, YNNKEL (reference sequence). The CDR3 loop spans 18 amino acids. Trimming stripped 0 bases from V and 0 bases from J, with 15 bases between. Study-wide findings and caveats: Variant regions that are unmutated are reportedly the target of nearly half of spike-specific TCRs.

The TCR originated in an adult in good health. The chain links TRBV3-1 (or the pseudogene TRBV3-2) to TRBJ2-1; D possibly corresponds to TRBD2 (7 bases). The sample in question was peripheral blood, obtained on day 0 of AZD1222 vaccination. CDR3 sequence (DNA): TGTGCCAGCAGCCAAGAAGGGGGGGGCCTACGCTCCTACAATGAGCAGTTCTTC. Translating it yields CASSQEGGGLRSYNEQFF.